The 12 T cell receptor beta chains given below trace back to one sample, sequenced in a study of blood T cell repertoires in COVID-19. Method: immunoSEQ multiplex PCR; TCRdb's copy keeps in-frame clones and lacks some. The table records 400,000 to 450,000 clones, approximately 90% of them present only once. The source material was PBMCs or T cells enriched from blood (not recorded which). These receptors were collected from a man aged 30-40 years who had recovered from COVID-19.

The chain links TRBV5-1 to TRBJ1-1, with a tentative D call TRBD1 (5 bases). Germline values: CDR1 SGHRS, CDR2 YFSETQ. Trimming stripped 4 bases from V and 3 bases from J, with 22 bases between. The CDR3 sequence is 17 residues long. The CDR3 DNA reads TGCGCCAGCAGCCCGATAAAAGGGGCTGGGGCGGACACTGAAGCTTTCTTT. The encoded protein is CASSPIKGAGADTEAFF. Full variable domain (missing parts from reference TRBV5-1 and TRBJ1-1): KAGVTQTPRYLIKTRGQQVTLSCSPISGHRSVSWYQQTPGQGLQFLFEYFSETQRNKGNFPGRFSGRQFSNSRSEMNVSTLELGDSALYLCASSPIKGAGADTEAFFGQGTRLTVV.

In nucleotides, the CDR3 is TGTGCCAGTAGTATAGGCGGGGCGCAGGGGGCGTACGAGCAGTACTTC. Its protein product is CASSIGGAQGAYEQYF. This chain links TRBV19 with TRBJ2-7; 8 bases fit TRBD1. The germline V gene has CDR1 LNHDA and CDR2 SQIVND (reference sequence). Germline trimming cut 1 base from V and 4 bases from J; bases unmatched to any gene: 9. The CDR3 is 16 residues long.

The rearrangement joins TRBV6-5 to TRBJ1-5; TRBD1 is a possible D gene (5 bases). Germline assignment: CDR1 MNHEY and CDR2 SVGAGI. The CDR3 contains 14 residues. Between the trimmed V and J ends, which lost 4 bases and 4 bases, there was a span of 11 bases. In nucleotides, the CDR3 is TGTGCCAGCAGTTCGGCCGGGGGAAATCAGCCCCAGCATTTT. Its translation is CASSSAGGNQPQHF.

The rearrangement joins TRBV5-1 to TRBJ1-2; 7 positions match TRBD1. Germline V gene data show CDR1 as SGHRS and CDR2 as YFSETQ. V lost 0 bases and J lost 6; bases outside the gene matches: 11. This CDR3 comprises 16 residues. For the CDR3, the DNA is TGCGCCAGCAGCTTGGGCACAGGGGTTTCGTCAGATGGCTACACCTTC. It yields the protein CASSLGTGVSSDGYTF.

This chain connects TRBV28 to TRBJ1-2, with a tentative D call TRBD1 (5 bases). The CDR3 extends over 13 amino acids. V was shortened by 6 bases and J by 6 bases, with 14 bases between the two germline ends. Germline V lookup: CDR1 MDHEN, CDR2 SYDVKM. CDR3 region: CASSRGTANGYTF. The CDR3 coding sequence is TGTGCCAGCAGCCGCGGGACGGCCAATGGCTACACCTTC.

The chain couples TRBV5-1 to TRBJ2-7; D possibly corresponds to TRBD2 (5 bases). CDR1 is SGHRS and CDR2 is YFSETQ in the germline V gene. Trimming pared 4 bases from V and 0 bases from J, leaving 8 bases between. CDR3 size: 13 residues. The CDR3 DNA reads as TGCGCCAGCAGCGGACTCGCCTCCTACGAGCAGTACTTC. It codes for CASSGLASYEQYF.

The chain joins TRBV6-5 to TRBJ1-1, with 7 bases aligning to TRBD1. From germline, CDR1 is MNHEY and CDR2 SVGAGI. The CDR3 extends over 12 amino acids. V lost 6 bases to trimming and J lost 7 bases; unmatched junction nucleotides: 5. CDR3 coding DNA: TGTGCCAGCAGAGACAGGGTTATTGAAGCTTTCTTT. Protein sequence: CASRDRVIEAFF.

This clone was found a few times. The V gene is TRBV6-1, the J gene TRBJ2-7, with 8 bases matching TRBD2. Germline CDR1 and CDR2: MNHNS and SASEGT. V lost 1 base and J lost 3; bases outside the gene matches: 5. This CDR3 contains 15 residues. The CDR3 DNA follows: TGTGCCAGCAGTGAAGGGACTAGCTTCATCTACGAGCAGTACTTC. This codes for CASSEGTSFIYEQYF.

This clone appeared once. V gene TRBV24-1 combines with J gene TRBJ2-1; the match to TRBD2 covers 14 bases. The germline CDR1 and CDR2 sequences are KGHDR and SFDVKD. The CDR3 is 16 residues long. Losses at the gene ends were 3 bases for V and 5 bases for J; bases not matched to a gene: 2. CDR3 in amino acids: CATSDGGLAGDNEQFF. For the CDR3, the DNA is TGTGCCACCAGTGATGGGGGACTAGCGGGAGACAATGAGCAGTTCTTC.

The chain is built from TRBV9 and TRBJ2-7; D gene unclear. The CDR3 spans 12 residues. Germline CDR1 SGDLS, CDR2 YYNGEE. With 4 bases removed from V and 6 bases from J, the gap between germline ends came to 11 bases. The CDR3 loop reads CASSLPPGEQYF. The CDR3 nucleotides are TGTGCCAGCAGCCTCCCGCCGGGCGAGCAGTACTTC.

CDR3 in amino acids: CASSLVEGSYEQYF. The CDR3 bases are TGTGCCAGCAGCTTGGTAGAGGGTTCCTACGAGCAGTACTTC. The chain recombines TRBV5-6 with TRBJ2-7, with D perhaps matching TRBD2 (5 bases). V lost 0 bases and J 1 base, leaving 8 bases between the germline ends. Germline lookup yields CDR1 SGHDT and CDR2 YYEEEE. The CDR3 runs 14 residues.

The chain couples TRBV9 to TRBJ2-4; the D gene is possibly TRBD1 (5 bases). This CDR3 has 15 residues. The V and J ends lost 2 bases and 0 bases respectively, with 9 bases between them. Germline V gene data show CDR1 as SGDLS and CDR2 as YYNGEE. The CDR3 is CASSVDDRAKNIQYF. DNA for the CDR3: TGTGCCAGCAGCGTGGACGACAGAGCCAAAAACATTCAGTACTTC.